This TCR beta chain was documented in a study of cytomegalovirus exposure and HLA in healthy donors. The study's findings and limits: With further analysis later on, most CMV-associated TCR beta chains appeared HLA-restricted.

As regards this clone: Its specificity is not known.

Both 60 Vbeta primers and 13 Jbeta primers went into the PCR. TCRdb keeps only in-frame clones here, not all; method: immunoSEQ multiplex PCR. The sample lists about 160,000 clones; about 83% were seen once. Material: PBMCs. The clonotype comes from a young woman in good health and CMV-seronegative.

This CDR3 reads CASSFLDSSGNTIYF. CDR3 DNA: TGTGCCAGCAGCTTCCTGGACAGCTCTGGAAACACCATATATTTT. The chain has TRBV5-4 and TRBJ1-3; TRBD1 is a possible D gene (6 bases). Germline V gene data show CDR1 as SGHNT and CDR2 as YYREEE (reference sequence). Between the trimmed V and J ends, which lost 2 bases and 0 bases, there was a span of 9 bases. The CDR3 has 15 amino acids.